Listed here are 30 T cell receptor beta chains from one sample, sequenced in a study of T cells in Graves' hyperthyroidism and ophthalmopathy. TCR beta CDR3 sequences were amplified from RNA transcripts. RT-PCR in the first round (using the HTBI primer set) targeted the TCR CDR3. Each CDR3 protein is one row after TCRdb ran MiXCR on the multiplex PCR reads. The sample has 650,000 to 800,000 distinct CDR3 sequences; nearly 45% are singletons. Sample: peripheral blood or thyroid tissue (not recorded which). The receptor set was obtained from an adult man with Graves' disease, either hyperthyroidism or ophthalmopathy (not recorded which).

The chain joins TRBV24-1 to TRBJ1-1, with a weak D call TRBD1 (6 bases). V shed 7 bases and J shed 7 bases, with 6 bases lying between them. The CDR3 extends over 10 amino acids. Germline CDR1 KGHDR, CDR2 SFDVKD. CDR3 protein: CATRTGEAFF. The CDR3, as DNA: TGTGCCACCAGGACAGGTGAAGCTTTCTTT.

Only a few counts were recorded for this clonotype. The rearrangement uses TRBV12-3 or TRBV12-4 and TRBJ2-5; D ambiguous. The V gene lost 7 bases and the J gene lost 1 base, with 25 bases spanning the gap. CDR3 length: 18 residues. CDR3 DNA: TGTGCCAGCACCCTATCAGTGTTGGCAGGCAACCTCCAAGAGACCCAGTACTTC. Protein product: CASTLSVLAGNLQETQYF.

As to this clonotype: The final CDR3 position lacks the conserved phenylalanine or tryptophan, pointing to a likely read error. The chain combines TRBV24-1 with TRBJ1-2, with D uncertain. The germline V gene encodes CDR1 KGHDR and CDR2 SFDVKD. Between the trimmed V and J ends, which lost 2 bases and 2 bases, there was a span of 11 bases. The CDR3 contains 15 residues. DNA of the CDR3: TGTGCCACCAGTGATTCGGGAGGTTCGAACTATGGCTACACCCTC. It specifies CATSDSGGSNYGYTL.

This clonotype was detected many times. The genes are TRBV20-1 and TRBJ2-5; 7 positions agree with TRBD1. V trimming: 5 bases; J trimming: 7 bases; junction bases outside the gene matches: 7. Germline V gene lookup returns CDR1 DFQATT and CDR2 SNEGSKA (reference sequence). The CDR3 runs 12 residues. The CDR3 bases are TGCAGTGCTGGGGTGTCAGGGGGGACCCAGTACTTC. It encodes CSAGVSGGTQYF.

This sequence joins TRBV7-9 and TRBJ2-7, with 9 bases that match TRBD2. The germline CDR1 and CDR2 sequences are SEHNR and FQNEAQ (reference sequence). The trim removed 4 bases at V and 2 bases at J, leaving 9 bases unmatched. The CDR3 totals 16 residues. CDR3 protein: CASSSREASGAYEQYF. As DNA, the CDR3 is TGTGCCAGCAGCTCACGCGAGGCTAGCGGGGCCTACGAGCAGTACTTC.

V and J are TRBV7-2 and TRBJ2-5, with 10 bases identical to TRBD2. Germline V lookup: CDR1 SGHTA, CDR2 FQGNSA. The CDR3 covers 16 residues. V was pared by 2 bases and J by 5 bases, with 8 bases of the junction left unmatched. DNA for the CDR3: TGTGCCAGCAGCTTATCGAGCGGGGGGGCGGTGGAGACCCAGTACTTC. This sequence encodes CASSLSSGGAVETQYF.

This clonotype was counted a few times. For the CDR3, the DNA is TGCAGTGCCCCCCCCGGCCACACATCGGAGACCCAGTACTTC. It yields the protein CSAPPGHTSETQYF. The chain combines TRBV20-1 with TRBJ2-5; D ambiguous. The CDR3 runs to 14 residues. Germline V gene data show CDR1 as DFQATT and CDR2 as SNEGSKA (reference sequence). Trimming left V 6 bases short and J 5 bases short, with 19 bases between.

This clonotype was seen a handful of times. The rearrangement links TRBV7-2 to TRBJ1-1, with TRBD1 as a possible D gene (6 bases). Germline lookup yields CDR1 SGHTA and CDR2 FQGNSA. Trimming shortened V by 1 base and J by 4 bases, and 13 bases separated the two germline ends. The CDR3 runs 15 residues. This CDR3 is CASSLDRAGGTEAFF. The CDR3 DNA follows: TGTGCCAGCAGCTTAGACAGGGCAGGCGGCACTGAAGCTTTCTTT. Filled out from reference TRBV7-2 and TRBJ1-1, the complete variable domain reads GAGVSQSPSNKVTEKGKDVELRCDPISGHTALYWYRQSLGQGLEFLIYFQGNSAPDKSGLPSDRFSAERTGGSVSTLTIQRTQQEDSAVYLCASSLDRAGGTEAFFGQGTRLTVV.

Concerning this clonotype: One end of the junction does not line up with germline, which may come from a read error. This rearrangement joins TRBV29-1 to TRBJ1-2; D gene uncertain. Germline CDR1 is SQVTM and CDR2 is ANQGSEA. This CDR3 has 11 residues. CDR3 sequence: CAWSVDWGYTF. For the CDR3, the DNA is TGTGCCTGGAGTGTTGACTGGGGCTACACCTTC. The full variable domain, rest sourced from reference TRBV29-1 and TRBJ1-2, is SAVISQKPSRDICQRGTSLTIQCQVDSQVTMMFWYRQQPGQSLTLIATANQGSEATYESGFVIDKFPISRPNLTFSTLTVSNMSPEDSSIYLCAWSVDWGYTFGSGTRLTVV.

Worth noting for this clonotype: This may be a read error, as it is one base from a much larger clone. The chain combines TRBV10-3 with TRBJ1-3, with D unresolved. There are 12 residues in the CDR3. CDR1 is ENHRY and CDR2 is SYGVKD in the germline V gene. The CDR3 region has the DNA TGTGCCACCCATGACTCTGGAAACACCATGTATTTT. Translated: CATHDSGNTMYF.

This clonotype was detected many times. The V and J genes are TRBV13 and TRBJ1-6; a possible D gene is TRBD1 (5 bases). This CDR3 is 15 amino acids long. Trimming shortened V by 5 bases and J by 10 bases, and 18 bases separated the two germline ends. The germline V gene encodes CDR1 PRHDT and CDR2 FYEKMQ (reference sequence). In nucleotides, the CDR3 is TGTGCCAGCAGCGACGCCATGGGGCTGAAGTCACCCCTCCACTTT. Protein: CASSDAMGLKSPLHF.

This clonotype showed up many times. The chain couples TRBV25-1 to TRBJ1-2; possible D gene TRBD1, 5 bases. Deletions cut 4 bases from V and 1 base from J, with 16 bases between. CDR3 length: 16 amino acids. In germline, CDR1 is MGHDK, CDR2 SYGVNS. The CDR3 DNA sequence: TGTGCCAGCAGTGGAATATCGGGACCGCATAACTATGGCTACACCTTC. It yields the protein CASSGISGPHNYGYTF.

This clonotype appeared many times. The V gene is TRBV7-2, the J gene TRBJ1-4; 8 positions match TRBD1. Looked up from germline, CDR1 is SGHTA and CDR2 is FQGNSA. V was pared by 5 bases and J by 6 bases, with 11 bases of the junction left unmatched. CDR3 size: 16 residues. CDR3 amino acids: CASSPGQGRHDEKLFF. In nucleotides, the CDR3 is TGTGCCAGCAGCCCAGGACAGGGCCGCCACGATGAAAAACTGTTTTTT. Based on the CDR3 plus reference TRBV7-2 and TRBJ1-4, the full variable domain is GAGVSQSPSNKVTEKGKDVELRCDPISGHTALYWYRQSLGQGLEFLIYFQGNSAPDKSGLPSDRFSAERTGGSVSTLTIQRTQQEDSAVYLCASSPGQGRHDEKLFFGSGTQLSVL.

This sequence joins TRBV6-5 and TRBJ1-1; 10 nucleotides line up with TRBD1. V gave up 2 bases and J gave up 7 bases; unmatched junction bases: 7. Per the germline V gene, CDR1 is MNHEY and CDR2 is SVGAGI. The CDR3 sequence is 15 residues long. The CDR3 DNA is TGTGCCAGCAGTTACGGGACAGGGGTCGTGGGTGAAGCTTTCTTT. Its translation: CASSYGTGVVGEAFF.

This clonotype was seen at least ten times. This sequence may be a read error, since a much larger clone differs from it by one base. The chain employs TRBV20-1 and TRBJ1-1, with D perhaps TRBD1 (6 bases). Germline loops: CDR1 DFQATT, CDR2 SNEGSKA (reference sequence). The CDR3 spans 12 residues. Trimming removed 3 bases from V and 3 bases from J, with 8 bases in between. CDR3 sequence: CSASRGHTEAFF. The CDR3 DNA sequence: TGCAGTGCTAGTCGGGGGCACACTGAAGCTTTCTTT.

For this clonotype: One end of the junction varies from germline; a read error may be responsible. The chain links TRBV11-1 to TRBJ2-7, with D unresolved. Judging by the DNA end, TRBJ2-1 fits better; the J call may be wrong. Looked up from germline, CDR1 is SGHAT and CDR2 is FQDESV (reference sequence). The CDR3 totals 13 residues. The CDR3 bases are TGTGCCAGCAGCTTATTCGCCGACAATCAGCAGTTCTTC. This codes for CASSLFADNQQFF.

This clonotype was seen a few times. The V gene is TRBV5-1, the J gene TRBJ2-7; no firm D call. Trimming pared 0 bases from V and 7 bases from J, leaving 14 bases between. The CDR3 is 14 amino acids. Germline lookup yields CDR1 SGHRS and CDR2 YFSETQ. The CDR3 nucleotides read TGCGCCAGCAGCTTGGTTGGGGAACTGGGTGAGCAGTACTTC. Protein sequence: CASSLVGELGEQYF. Complete variable domain (other parts from reference TRBV5-1 and TRBJ2-7): KAGVTQTPRYLIKTRGQQVTLSCSPISGHRSVSWYQQTPGQGLQFLFEYFSETQRNKGNFPGRFSGRQFSNSRSEMNVSTLELGDSALYLCASSLVGELGEQYFGPGTRLTVT.

For this clonotype: The junction and the germline gene differ at one end; a read error may be behind it. The genes are TRBV29-1 and TRBJ1-4; D gene ambiguous. Germline V gene lookup returns CDR1 SQVTM and CDR2 ANQGSEA. CDR3 length: 12 residues. The CDR3 DNA reads TGCAACGTTGAAGAGGCCAATGAAGAACTGTTTTTT. This sequence encodes CNVEEANEELFF.

The V call is TRBV7-6, the J call TRBJ2-5; 9 nucleotides line up with TRBD2. V was clipped by 4 bases and J by 0 bases; unmatched bases: 12. The CDR3 spans 18 residues. CDR1 is SGHVS, CDR2 FNYEAQ, per germline. This chain's CDR3 is CASSSGGLAGPYQETQYF. The CDR3 nucleotides read TGTGCCAGCAGCTCAGGAGGGCTAGCGGGACCTTACCAAGAGACCCAGTACTTC.

This clonotype turned up a few times. This sequence joins TRBV9 and TRBJ1-1; 8 bases match TRBD1. The junction had 20 bases not matched to a gene; V was cut back by 3 bases and J by 10 bases. Per the germline V gene, CDR1 is SGDLS and CDR2 is YYNGEE. The CDR3 totals 17 residues. The CDR3 nucleotides are TGTGCCAGCAGCGCCACTCCCCTAGACAGGGGTAAGGAGGCAGCTTTCTTT. Encoded protein: CASSATPLDRGKEAAFF.

This clonotype turned up a few times. V usage is TRBV7-9 and J usage is TRBJ1-1; D gene ambiguous. CDR1 is SEHNR and CDR2 is FQNEAQ in the germline V gene (reference sequence). The CDR3 loop spans 15 amino acids. Trimming cost V 0 bases and J 0 bases, with 8 bases left between them. The CDR3 bases are TGTGCCAGCAGCTTAGCAGGGAACTTGAACACTGAAGCTTTCTTT. Translation: CASSLAGNLNTEAFF.

The V and J genes are TRBV7-9 and TRBJ2-5; 10 bases fit TRBD1. After removal of 8 bases from V and 5 bases from J, the junction contained 8 bases not matched to a gene. Germline V lookup: CDR1 SEHNR, CDR2 FQNEAQ (reference sequence). The CDR3 has 14 amino acids. CDR3 region: CASSPTGGAETQYF. CDR3 in DNA: TGTGCCAGCTCACCGACAGGGGGCGCGGAGACCCAGTACTTC. The whole variable domain, filled in from reference TRBV7-9 and TRBJ2-5, reads DTGVSQNPRHKITKRGQNVTFRCDPISEHNRLYWYRQTLGQGPEFLTYFQNEAQLEKSRLLSDRFSAERPKGSFSTLEIQRTEQGDSAMYLCASSPTGGAETQYFGPGTRLLVL.

V usage is TRBV9 and J usage is TRBJ1-4; a possible D gene is TRBD1 (5 bases). V was pared by 3 bases and J by 6 bases, with 18 bases between. This CDR3 is 16 amino acids long. Germline CDR1 reads SGDLS; CDR2 reads YYNGEE. The CDR3 bases are TGTGCCAGCAGCGCCGGACACGCTAACGGGGATGAAAAACTGTTTTTT. This codes for CASSAGHANGDEKLFF.

This sequence joins TRBV7-2 and TRBJ2-7, with 7 positions matching TRBD1. Germline values: CDR1 SGHTA, CDR2 FQGNSA. This CDR3 has 19 residues. Trimming removed 2 bases from V and 5 bases from J; junction bases left unmatched: 21. The CDR3 region is CASSLWGTYSGTDSDEQYF. CDR3 DNA: TGTGCCAGCAGCTTATGGGGGACCTATTCCGGGACAGATTCTGACGAGCAGTACTTC.

The gene calls are TRBV29-1 and TRBJ1-4, with no clear D. CDR1 is SQVTM and CDR2 is ANQGSEA in the germline V gene. This CDR3 spans 16 amino acids. The V and J ends lost 4 bases and 8 bases respectively, with 23 bases between them. CDR3 coding DNA: TGCAGCGTTGCCAGCAGCCCGACAACGTTTGGAGAAAAACTGTTTTTT. This translates into CSVASSPTTFGEKLFF.

For this clonotype: Given a much more abundant clone one base away, this may be a read error. This chain links TRBV5-1 with TRBJ2-6; D is possibly TRBD1 (5 bases). This CDR3 region has 15 residues. Trimming left V 0 bases short and J 3 bases short, with 7 bases between. The germline CDR1 and CDR2 sequences are SGHRS and YFSETQ. CDR3 coding DNA: TGCGCCAGCAGCTTGGTCACAGGTGGGGCCAACGTCCTGACTTTC. Its protein is CASSLVTGGANVLTF.

This clonotype has more than one count but fewer than ten. The J gene is TRBJ1-5, the V gene TRBV9; D possibly corresponds to TRBD1 (5 bases). CDR3 size: 14 residues. Germline V gives CDR1 SGDLS, CDR2 YYNGEE. V gave up 3 bases and J gave up 9 bases, with 16 bases separating them. This CDR3 is CASSADGTLRPQHF. DNA for the CDR3: TGTGCCAGCAGCGCGGACGGGACTCTCAGGCCCCAGCATTTT.

The chain couples TRBV19 to TRBJ1-3; 7 bases are a match to TRBD1. This CDR3 spans 14 amino acids. Germline V gene data show CDR1 as LNHDA and CDR2 as SQIVND (reference sequence). V gave up 6 bases and J gave up 4 bases; unmatched junction bases: 6. Here the CDR3 reads CASRQGLAGNTIYF. CDR3 sequence (DNA): TGTGCCAGTAGACAGGGGCTGGCCGGAAACACCATATATTTT.

This clonotype was seen many times. This chain joins TRBV29-1 and TRBJ2-7; D is undetermined. Germline-derived CDR1 and CDR2 are SQVTM and ANQGSEA. The CDR3 has 12 amino acids. Deletions cut 4 bases from V and 1 base from J, with 8 bases between. CDR3 bases: TGCAGCGTTGTCACACCGTCCTACGAGCAGTACTTC. Translated, it gives CSVVTPSYEQYF.

This clonotype was counted only a few times. V and J are TRBV6-6 and TRBJ1-2; D might be TRBD1 (6 bases). The germline CDR1 and CDR2 sequences are MNHNY and SVGAGI (reference sequence). Between the trimmed V and J ends, which lost 7 bases and 4 bases, there was a span of 22 bases. The CDR3 sequence is 16 residues long. This chain's CDR3 is CASTIKGQGIGYGYTF. The CDR3 DNA reads TGTGCCAGCACTATAAAGGGACAAGGTATCGGCTATGGCTACACCTTC.